These T cell receptor beta chains were read from a single sample in a study of preoperative IRX-2 immunotherapy in early breast cancer. Assay used: immunoSEQ multiplex PCR; TCRdb lists only in-frame clones, some missing. This table holds 35,000 to 45,000 clones, 80% to 90% found once. The sample was lymph node tissue, taken after IRX-2 immunotherapy. The receptors stem from a human donor with breast cancer. The CDR3 runs from the conserved cysteine through the conserved F or W. The D gene is left open where the match is weak. Size is omitted from some rows. Given values are once, few, many or a class for expanded clones.

J gene: TRBJ1-5; clone size: -; V gene: TRBV19; D gene: TRBD1; CDR3 protein: CASSLSGTGLNQPQHF; CDR3 DNA: TGTGCCAGTAGTCTCTCCGGGACAGGTCTCAATCAGCCCCAGCATTTT
J gene: TRBJ1-5; clone size: once; V gene: TRBV6-8; D gene: -; CDR3 protein: CASRRSENQPQHF; CDR3 DNA: TGTGCCAGCAGACGATCGGAGAATCAGCCCCAGCATTTT
J gene: TRBJ1-2; clone size: -; V gene: TRBV7-1; D gene: -; CDR3 protein: CASSFRQSKFYGYTF; CDR3 DNA: TGTGCCAGCAGCTTTAGACAATCAAAATTCTATGGCTACACCTTC
J gene: TRBJ1-2; clone size: -; V gene: TRBV28; D gene: -; CDR3 protein: CASSPTGFHGYTF; CDR3 DNA: TGTGCCAGCAGTCCAACAGGGTTCCATGGCTACACCTTC
J gene: TRBJ1-3; clone size: -; V gene: TRBV11-3; D gene: TRBD1; CDR3 protein: CASSRRQGLPLSGNTIYF; CDR3 DNA: TGTGCCAGCAGTCGGCGACAGGGTCTCCCCCTCTCTGGAAACACCATATATTTT
J gene: TRBJ1-2; clone size: -; V gene: TRBV11-3; D gene: -; CDR3 protein: CASSSSPGMNYGYTF; CDR3 DNA: TGTGCCAGCAGCTCCTCCCCCGGGATGAACTATGGCTACACCTTC
J gene: TRBJ2-2; clone size: -; V gene: TRBV28; D gene: -; CDR3 protein: CASSLPPREAGELFF; CDR3 DNA: TGTGCCAGCAGTTTACCCCCCCGGGAAGCCGGGGAGCTGTTTTTT
J gene: TRBJ1-2; clone size: -; V gene: TRBV6-8; D gene: -; CDR3 protein: CASRHYGEGSYGYTF; CDR3 DNA: TGTGCCAGCAGGCACTACGGGGAAGGGAGCTATGGCTACACCTTC
J gene: TRBJ1-1; clone size: -; V gene: TRBV7-2; D gene: -; CDR3 protein: CASSLVFGPRQEAFF; CDR3 DNA: TGTGCCAGCAGCTTAGTTTTCGGGCCGAGGCAGGAAGCTTTCTTT
J gene: TRBJ1-2; clone size: -; V gene: TRBV4-1; D gene: -; CDR3 protein: CASSNDRSNGYTF; CDR3 DNA: TGCGCCAGCAGCAACGACAGGAGCAATGGCTACACCTTC
J gene: TRBJ2-7; clone size: -; V gene: TRBV6-8; D gene: -; CDR3 protein: CASRQGGSYEQYF; CDR3 DNA: TGTGCCAGCAGACAGGGTGGGTCCTACGAGCAGTACTTC
J gene: TRBJ1-2; clone size: -; V gene: TRBV11-3; D gene: -; CDR3 protein: CASSPLGEVYGYTF; CDR3 DNA: TGTGCCAGCAGCCCGTTGGGGGAGGTCTATGGCTACACCTTC
J gene: TRBJ1-6; clone size: -; V gene: TRBV19; D gene: -; CDR3 protein: CASTAWGSRDNSPLHF; CDR3 DNA: TGTGCCAGTACCGCCTGGGGGAGCAGGGATAATTCACCCCTCCACTTT
J gene: TRBJ1-6; clone size: -; V gene: TRBV5-1; D gene: TRBD1; CDR3 protein: CASSFDRANSPLHF; CDR3 DNA: TGCGCCAGCAGTTTCGACAGGGCTAATTCACCCCTCCACTTT
J gene: TRBJ1-2; clone size: -; V gene: TRBV10-2; D gene: TRBD1; CDR3 protein: CASSESGTGIYYGYTF; CDR3 DNA: TGCGCCAGCAGTGAGTCCGGGACAGGGATTTACTATGGCTACACCTTC
J gene: TRBJ1-4; clone size: -; V gene: TRBV11-3; D gene: TRBD1; CDR3 protein: CASSYDRGGEKLFF; CDR3 DNA: TGTGCCAGCAGCTACGACAGGGGAGGGGAAAAACTGTTTTTT
J gene: TRBJ2-1; clone size: -; V gene: TRBV11-3; D gene: TRBD2; CDR3 protein: CASSSERSPAGATLYNEQFF; CDR3 DNA: TGTGCCAGCAGTTCCGAAAGAAGTCCAGCGGGGGCTACTCTATACAATGAGCAGTTCTTC
J gene: TRBJ1-1; clone size: -; V gene: TRBV11-3; D gene: TRBD1; CDR3 protein: CASSSLNRGLNTEAFF; CDR3 DNA: TGTGCCAGCAGCTCATTAAACAGGGGATTGAACACTGAAGCTTTCTTT
J gene: TRBJ2-2; clone size: -; V gene: TRBV6-8; D gene: TRBD1; CDR3 protein: CASTQTRTGSAGELFF; CDR3 DNA: TGTGCCAGCACTCAAACCCGGACAGGGTCTGCCGGGGAGCTGTTTTTT
J gene: TRBJ1-1; clone size: -; V gene: TRBV28; D gene: TRBD1; CDR3 protein: CASRIPPRDRGASEAFF; CDR3 DNA: TGTGCCAGCAGAATACCCCCCCGGGACAGGGGGGCGTCTGAAGCTTTCTTT
J gene: TRBJ1-5; clone size: -; V gene: TRBV19; D gene: -; CDR3 protein: CASSMRMKQPQHF; CDR3 DNA: TGTGCCAGTAGTATGCGGATGAAACAGCCCCAGCATTTT
J gene: TRBJ1-3; clone size: once; V gene: TRBV5-1; D gene: -; CDR3 protein: CASRPWDTGNTIYF; CDR3 DNA: TGCGCCAGCAGGCCGTGGGACACTGGAAACACCATATATTTT
J gene: TRBJ2-7; clone size: -; V gene: TRBV11-1; D gene: TRBD1; CDR3 protein: CASSHPDRGESYEQYF; CDR3 DNA: TGTGCCAGCAGCCATCCTGACAGGGGTGAGTCCTACGAGCAGTACTTC
J gene: TRBJ2-7; clone size: -; V gene: TRBV30; D gene: TRBD1; CDR3 protein: CAWRGGFGQGDEQYF; CDR3 DNA: TGTGCCTGGAGGGGAGGTTTTGGACAGGGTGACGAGCAGTACTTC
J gene: TRBJ2-5; clone size: once; V gene: TRBV25-1; D gene: -; CDR3 protein: CASSEYGETQYF; CDR3 DNA: TGTGCCAGCAGTGAATATGGGGAGACCCAGTACTTC
J gene: TRBJ1-3; clone size: -; V gene: TRBV5-1; D gene: -; CDR3 protein: CASSQQGNGNTIYF; CDR3 DNA: TGCGCCAGCAGCCAACAGGGAAATGGAAACACCATATATTTT
J gene: TRBJ2-4; clone size: -; V gene: TRBV28; D gene: TRBD1; CDR3 protein: CASSPSDRVAKNIQYF; CDR3 DNA: TGTGCCAGCAGTCCCTCGGACAGGGTAGCCAAAAACATTCAGTACTTC
J gene: TRBJ1-1; clone size: -; V gene: TRBV25-1; D gene: -; CDR3 protein: CASSVAGRGRGTEAFF; CDR3 DNA: TGTGCCAGCAGTGTCGCAGGTCGCGGTCGTGGAACTGAAGCTTTCTTT
J gene: TRBJ2-6; clone size: -; V gene: TRBV19; D gene: -; CDR3 protein: CASSIAGLGANVLTF; CDR3 DNA: TGTGCCAGTAGTATAGCCGGGTTAGGGGCCAACGTCCTGACTTTC
J gene: TRBJ1-4; clone size: -; V gene: TRBV7-7; D gene: -; CDR3 protein: CASSFAGGGLYEKLFF; CDR3 DNA: TGTGCCAGCAGCTTCGCCGGTGGGGGGCTCTATGAAAAACTGTTTTTT
J gene: TRBJ2-7; clone size: -; V gene: TRBV5-2; D gene: -; CDR3 protein: CASSYGTGFEQYF; CDR3 DNA: TGTGCCAGCAGCTACGGGACAGGGTTCGAGCAGTACTTC
J gene: TRBJ2-4; clone size: once; V gene: TRBV30; D gene: -; CDR3 protein: CAWSGGTAKNIQYF; CDR3 DNA: TGTGCCTGGAGTGGCGGGACAGCCAAAAACATTCAGTACTTC
J gene: TRBJ1-2; clone size: -; V gene: TRBV29-1; D gene: -; CDR3 protein: CSVVPRGDGYTF; CDR3 DNA: TGCAGCGTTGTCCCCAGGGGTGATGGCTACACCTTC
J gene: TRBJ1-5; clone size: -; V gene: TRBV18; D gene: -; CDR3 protein: CASSPFSGTRNQPQHF; CDR3 DNA: TGTGCCAGCTCACCCTTCAGCGGAACCCGCAATCAGCCCCAGCATTTT
J gene: TRBJ1-2; clone size: once; V gene: TRBV2; D gene: -; CDR3 protein: CASSDWGGGPYGYTF; CDR3 DNA: TGTGCCAGCAGTGATTGGGGGGGCGGGCCCTATGGCTACACCTTC
J gene: TRBJ2-3; clone size: -; V gene: TRBV7-1; D gene: -; CDR3 protein: CASSPGAASTDTQYF; CDR3 DNA: TGTGCCAGCAGCCCAGGAGCGGCAAGCACAGATACGCAGTATTTT
J gene: TRBJ1-1; clone size: -; V gene: TRBV12-2; D gene: -; CDR3 protein: CASRPNRIPDTEAFF; CDR3 DNA: TGTGCAAGTCGCCCGAACAGGATTCCGGACACTGAAGCTTTCTTT
J gene: TRBJ1-1; clone size: -; V gene: TRBV15; D gene: -; CDR3 protein: CATSRDRGVRTEAFF; CDR3 DNA: TGTGCCACCAGCAGAGATCGAGGGGTGCGGACTGAAGCTTTCTTT
J gene: TRBJ1-2; clone size: few; V gene: TRBV30; D gene: TRBD1; CDR3 protein: CACTPEDRVYGYTF; CDR3 DNA: TGTGCCTGCACCCCGGAGGACAGGGTCTATGGCTACACCTTC
J gene: TRBJ2-3; clone size: few; V gene: TRBV15; D gene: -; CDR3 protein: CATSREGGASTDTQYF; CDR3 DNA: TGTGCCACCAGCAGAGAAGGAGGGGCTAGCACAGATACGCAGTATTTT
J gene: TRBJ1-5; clone size: -; V gene: TRBV6-8; D gene: TRBD1; CDR3 protein: CASSPTGLGNQPQHF; CDR3 DNA: TGTGCCAGCAGCCCGACAGGGTTGGGCAATCAGCCCCAGCATTTT
J gene: TRBJ1-1; clone size: -; V gene: TRBV6-8; D gene: -; CDR3 protein: CAINQGDDTEAFF; CDR3 DNA: TGTGCCATAAACCAGGGTGATGACACTGAAGCTTTCTTT
J gene: TRBJ2-3; clone size: -; V gene: TRBV9; D gene: -; CDR3 protein: CARDIPSTDTQYF; CDR3 DNA: TGTGCCAGGGACATTCCGAGCACAGATACGCAGTATTTT
J gene: TRBJ1-4; clone size: few; V gene: TRBV11-3; D gene: -; CDR3 protein: CASSLGGARVANEKLFF; CDR3 DNA: TGTGCCAGCAGCTTAGGGGGTGCCAGGGTTGCTAATGAAAAACTGTTTTTT
J gene: TRBJ1-2; clone size: -; V gene: TRBV6-8; D gene: -; CDR3 protein: CAISTVRGQGYGYTF; CDR3 DNA: TGTGCCATCAGTACGGTCAGGGGTCAAGGCTATGGCTACACCTTC
J gene: TRBJ1-2; clone size: few; V gene: TRBV11-3; D gene: -; CDR3 protein: CASSPVTQDSPVVGYTF; CDR3 DNA: TGTGCCAGCAGCCCAGTAACCCAGGACAGCCCAGTGGTGGGCTACACCTTC
J gene: TRBJ2-6; clone size: -; V gene: TRBV6-8; D gene: -; CDR3 protein: CASSSEAGVGVLTF; CDR3 DNA: TGTGCCAGCAGTTCCGAAGCCGGCGTGGGAGTCCTGACTTTC
J gene: TRBJ2-2; clone size: -; V gene: TRBV7-6; D gene: TRBD2; CDR3 protein: CASSPTSADGELFF; CDR3 DNA: TGTGCCAGCAGCCCGACTAGCGCAGACGGGGAGCTGTTTTTT
J gene: TRBJ2-2; clone size: -; V gene: TRBV28; D gene: -; CDR3 protein: CAITKGGAGDGELFF; CDR3 DNA: TGTGCCATCACAAAGGGCGGGGCTGGGGACGGGGAGCTGTTTTTT